These 18 T cell receptor beta chains originate from one sample sequenced in a study of response to subunit inactivated influenza vaccine. TCRdb independently ran MiXCR on the RT-PCR reads; one entry per CDR3 protein. The sample has 450,000 to 600,000 distinct CDR3 sequences; about 17% are singletons. The sample in question was CD4+ T cells sorted from PBMCs, obtained around 25 months after vaccination. These receptors all come from a man aged 45-69 years who received an inactivated influenza vaccine.

In its sample, this clonotype was seen a few times. The CDR3 DNA reads as TGCAGCGTTCTGGGTAGCGGGAGGGCCGTTTTCTACGAGCAGTACTTC. Protein sequence: CSVLGSGRAVFYEQYF. The chain combines TRBV29-1 with TRBJ2-7, with 11 bases aligning to TRBD2. The ends lost 5 bases at V and 3 bases at J; junction bases unmatched: 12. Germline-derived CDR1 and CDR2 are SQVTM and ANQGSEA. The CDR3 covers 16 residues.

This clonotype was found once. The CDR3 sequence is CASSLNRGEYGYTF. For the CDR3, the DNA is TGTGCCAGCAGCTTGAACAGGGGAGAGTATGGCTACACCTTC. The chain recombines TRBV7-2 with TRBJ1-2; 7 nucleotides match TRBD1. The J segment lost 5 bases and the V segment lost 3 bases, leaving 6 bases of the junction unmatched. The CDR3 has 14 amino acids. Germline assignment: CDR1 SGHTA and CDR2 FQGNSA.

The J gene is TRBJ1-1, the V gene TRBV11-2, with D possibly TRBD1 on 5 matching bases. The ends were cut back, 3 bases at V and 1 base at J, with 12 bases in the middle. The CDR3 spans 15 residues. Germline values: CDR1 SGHAT, CDR2 FQNNGV. The CDR3 sequence is CASSLWGRGNTEAFF. CDR3 bases: TGTGCCAGCAGCTTGTGGGGGAGGGGGAACACTGAAGCTTTCTTT.

There are many counts of this clonotype. The gene calls are TRBV7-2 and TRBJ2-7; the match to TRBD1 covers 9 bases. CDR3 size: 15 residues. The germline CDR1 and CDR2 sequences are SGHTA and FQGNSA. J gave up 7 bases and V 5 bases, and 12 bases lay outside the gene matches. CDR3 amino acids: CASSLFGTGTDEQYF. CDR3 bases: TGTGCCAGCAGCCTTTTTGGGACAGGGACAGATGAGCAGTACTTC.

A few counts support this clonotype. The chain couples TRBV29-1 to TRBJ2-3; the match to TRBD2 covers 8 bases. V lost 6 bases, J lost 2 bases, and 4 bases stayed unmatched. Per germline, CDR1 SQVTM and CDR2 ANQGSEA. CDR3 size: 13 residues. The CDR3 coding sequence is TGCAGCGTGGTCGGGAGGGCCACAGATACGCAGTATTTT. Translation gives CSVVGRATDTQYF.

The rearrangement links TRBV2 to TRBJ2-7; unclear D gene. The CDR3 covers 14 residues. Germline V lookup: CDR1 SNHLY, CDR2 FYNNEI. V lost 5 bases to trimming and J lost 2 bases, with 13 bases between them. The DNA of the CDR3 is TGTGCCAGCAGTCCCGAGGTGAAAACCTACGAGCAGTACTTC. It yields the protein CASSPEVKTYEQYF.

V usage is TRBV12-3 or TRBV12-4 and J usage is TRBJ2-1; TRBD1 aligns across 8 bases. The length of the CDR3 is 18 residues. The trim removed 2 bases at V and 0 bases at J, leaving 9 bases unmatched. CDR3 region: CASSLTSGGLSSYNEQFF. CDR3 DNA: TGTGCCAGCAGTTTAACTTCAGGGGGCTTAAGCTCCTACAATGAGCAGTTCTTC.

This clonotype was detected many times. V usage is TRBV10-3 and J usage is TRBJ2-3; unclear D gene. The germline V and J ends were trimmed by 6 bases and 1 base, with 11 bases remaining between them. This CDR3 region has 14 residues. Germline V lookup: CDR1 ENHRY, CDR2 SYGVKD. The CDR3: CAIRSTGGTDTQYF. In DNA form, the CDR3 reads TGTGCCATCAGGTCGACCGGTGGCACAGATACGCAGTATTTT.

This clonotype was recorded a few times. The CDR3 DNA reads TGTGCTACCGGGACTAGCATTACAGATACGCAGTATTTT. Its translation is CATGTSITDTQYF. The gene calls are TRBV7-6 and TRBJ2-3, with 9 bases fitting TRBD2. Germline V lookup: CDR1 SGHVS, CDR2 FNYEAQ. The CDR3 is 13 amino acids.

The CDR3 DNA reads TGCAGTGCTCCGGACAGGCAAAGCTCCTACGAGCAGTACTTC. Translation: CSAPDRQSSYEQYF. The chain carries TRBV20-1 and TRBJ2-7; 7 nucleotides agree with TRBD1. The CDR3 has 14 amino acids. Germline assignment: CDR1 DFQATT and CDR2 SNEGSKA (reference sequence). V lost 5 bases and J lost 0; bases outside the gene matches: 7.

The gene calls are TRBV20-1 and TRBJ2-3, with a possible D match to TRBD2 (5 bases). The CDR3 has 13 residues. The V end lost 3 bases, the J end lost 2 bases, and 9 bases lay between the germline ends. CDR1 is DFQATT, CDR2 SNEGSKA, per germline (reference sequence). The DNA for the CDR3 is TGCAGTGCTAGGATAGCGCTCACAGATACGCAGTATTTT. Translating gives CSARIALTDTQYF.

CDR3 protein: CASSPRRGAGVSGELFF. The CDR3 nucleotides are TGTGCCAGCAGCCCTAGGAGGGGAGCGGGAGTAAGCGGGGAGCTGTTTTTT. This chain joins TRBV9 and TRBJ2-2, with 8 nucleotides matching TRBD2. The CDR3 extends over 17 amino acids. J gave up 7 bases and V 4 bases, and 15 bases lay outside the gene matches. CDR1 and CDR2 from the germline V gene are SGDLS and YYNGEE.

CDR3 sequence: CASSYSGEGYGYTF. CDR3 DNA sequence: TGTGCCAGCAGTTATTCGGGGGAGGGCTATGGCTACACCTTC. This chain links TRBV6-5 with TRBJ1-2; D may be TRBD1 (5 bases). CDR3 size: 14 residues. V lost 3 bases and J lost 4, with 12 bases in between. Germline CDR1 MNHEY, CDR2 SVGAGI.

The table lists this clonotype with many counts. The chain has TRBV29-1 and TRBJ2-2, with 7 bases identical to TRBD1. This CDR3 spans 15 amino acids. Per the germline V gene, CDR1 is SQVTM and CDR2 is ANQGSEA. The V and J ends lost 3 bases and 6 bases, in that order; junction bases with no gene match: 10. The CDR3 spells CSVEGFGQDPGELFF. The CDR3 nucleotides read TGCAGCGTTGAGGGTTTCGGACAGGACCCCGGGGAGCTGTTTTTT.

The gene calls are TRBV11-2 and TRBJ1-2, with a tentative D call TRBD1 (6 bases). Germline loops: CDR1 SGHAT, CDR2 FQNNGV. The CDR3 sequence is 14 residues long. The V and J ends lost 1 base and 4 bases respectively, with 10 bases between them. CDR3 in DNA: TGTGCCAGCAGCTTAGTCCAGGGGAGCTATGGCTACACCTTC. Translating it yields CASSLVQGSYGYTF.

This clonotype was seen only a few times. V is TRBV20-1 and J is TRBJ1-4; 8 nucleotides agree with TRBD1. CDR3 size: 16 residues. V lost 4 bases to trimming and J lost 0 bases; unmatched junction nucleotides: 7. CDR1 is DFQATT and CDR2 is SNEGSKA in the germline V gene (reference sequence). CDR3 coding DNA: TGCAGTGCTACCGACAGGGGATACGCAACTAATGAAAAACTGTTTTTT. Amino acid sequence: CSATDRGYATNEKLFF.

Remarks on this clonotype: A much larger clone lies one base from this, so it may be a read error. The chain has TRBV24-1 and TRBJ2-3; the match to TRBD2 covers 11 bases. The CDR3 contains 15 residues. Germline V gene sequence: CDR1 KGHDR, CDR2 SFDVKD. V gave up 6 bases and J gave up 7 bases; unmatched junction bases: 8. For the CDR3, the DNA is TGTGCCACCAGTTGGACTAGCGGGCAGCGAAATACGCAGTATTTT. It is translated as CATSWTSGQRNTQYF.

This clonotype has only a few counts. This rearrangement joins TRBV9 to TRBJ1-1; a weak D match, TRBD1 (5 bases). CDR3 length: 15 residues. V was pared by 1 base and J by 4 bases, with 14 bases between. The germline CDR1 and CDR2 sequences are SGDLS and YYNGEE. The CDR3 nucleotides read TGTGCCAGCAGCGTACGGGGGAGGGGTCGCACTGAAGCTTTCTTT. It codes for CASSVRGRGRTEAFF.